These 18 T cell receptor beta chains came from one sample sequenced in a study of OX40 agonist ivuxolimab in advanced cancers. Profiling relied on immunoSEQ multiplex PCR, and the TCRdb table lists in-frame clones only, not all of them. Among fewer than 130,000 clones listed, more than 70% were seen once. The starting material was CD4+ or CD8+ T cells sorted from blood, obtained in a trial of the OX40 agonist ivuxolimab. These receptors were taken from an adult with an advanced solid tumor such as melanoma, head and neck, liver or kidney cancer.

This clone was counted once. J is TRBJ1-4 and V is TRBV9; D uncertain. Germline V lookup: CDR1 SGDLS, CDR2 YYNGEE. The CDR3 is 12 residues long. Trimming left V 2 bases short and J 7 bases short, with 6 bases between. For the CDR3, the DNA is TGTGCCAGCAGCGTCGACGGTGAAAAACTGTTTTTT. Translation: CASSVDGEKLFF.

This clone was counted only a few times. CDR3 loop: CASSLYLAGDADTQYF. Written as DNA, the CDR3 is TGTGCCAGCAGCTTATATCTAGCGGGGGATGCAGATACGCAGTATTTT. The chain recombines TRBV7-2 with TRBJ2-3; 10 bases map to TRBD2. V trimming: 2 bases; J trimming: 4 bases; junction bases outside the gene matches: 6. The CDR3 extends over 16 amino acids. CDR1 and CDR2 from the germline V gene are SGHTA and FQGNSA.

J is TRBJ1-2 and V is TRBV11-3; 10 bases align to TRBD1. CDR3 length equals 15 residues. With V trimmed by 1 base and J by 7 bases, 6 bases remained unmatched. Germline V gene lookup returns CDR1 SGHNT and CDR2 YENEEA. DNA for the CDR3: TGTGCCAGCAGCTTAGCCCCGGGACAGGGGAGTGGCTACACCTTC. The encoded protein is CASSLAPGQGSGYTF.

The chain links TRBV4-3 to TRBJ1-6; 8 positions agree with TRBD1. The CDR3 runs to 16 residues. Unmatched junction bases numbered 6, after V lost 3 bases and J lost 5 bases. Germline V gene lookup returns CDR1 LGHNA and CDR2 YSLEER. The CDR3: CASSQEGQANNSPLHF. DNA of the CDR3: TGCGCCAGCAGCCAGGAGGGACAGGCCAATAATTCACCCCTCCACTTT.

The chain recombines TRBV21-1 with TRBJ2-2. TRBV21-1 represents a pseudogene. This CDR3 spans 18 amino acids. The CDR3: CASSKVLWVQRYTGELFF. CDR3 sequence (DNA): TGTGCCAGCAGCAAGGTGTTGTGGGTCCAACGTTACACCGGGGAGCTGTTTTTT.

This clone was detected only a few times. The CDR3 DNA is TGTGCCAGCAGCACGGGACAGGCCCACTCTGGAAACACCATATATTTT. It specifies CASSTGQAHSGNTIYF. The rearrangement links TRBV5-4 to TRBJ1-3; 8 positions match TRBD1. Germline V gene lookup returns CDR1 SGHNT and CDR2 YYREEE (reference sequence). The CDR3 is 16 amino acids. J was trimmed by 0 bases and V by 4 bases; bases with no gene match: 6. Full variable domain (outside the CDR3, taken from reference TRBV5-4 and TRBJ1-3): ETGVTQSPTHLIKTRGQQVTLRCSSQSGHNTVSWYQQALGQGPQFIFQYYREEENGRGNFPPRFSGLQFPNYSSELNVNALELDDSALYLCASSTGQAHSGNTIYFGEGSWLTVV.

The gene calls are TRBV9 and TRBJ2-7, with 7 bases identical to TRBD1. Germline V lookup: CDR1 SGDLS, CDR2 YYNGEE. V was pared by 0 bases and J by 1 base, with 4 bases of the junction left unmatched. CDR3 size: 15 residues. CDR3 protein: CASSVGNRGSYEQYF. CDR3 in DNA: TGTGCCAGCAGCGTAGGCAACAGGGGATCCTACGAGCAGTACTTC.

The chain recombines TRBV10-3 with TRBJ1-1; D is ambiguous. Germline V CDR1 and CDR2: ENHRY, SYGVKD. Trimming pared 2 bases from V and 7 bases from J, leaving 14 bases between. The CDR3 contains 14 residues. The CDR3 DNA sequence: TGTGCCATCAGTGAGCGACCTTTTGGTGTTGAAGCTTTCTTT. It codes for CAISERPFGVEAFF.

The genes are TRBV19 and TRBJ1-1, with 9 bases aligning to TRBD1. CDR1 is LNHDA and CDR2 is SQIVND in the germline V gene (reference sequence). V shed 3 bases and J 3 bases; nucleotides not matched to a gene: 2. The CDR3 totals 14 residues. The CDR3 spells CASSIDRGDTEAFF. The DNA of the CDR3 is TGTGCCAGTAGTATCGACAGGGGGGACACTGAAGCTTTCTTT.

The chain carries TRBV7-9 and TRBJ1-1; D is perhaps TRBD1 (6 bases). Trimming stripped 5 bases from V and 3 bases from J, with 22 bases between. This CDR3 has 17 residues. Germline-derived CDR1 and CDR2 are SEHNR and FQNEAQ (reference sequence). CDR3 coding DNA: TGTGCCAGCAGCCTAACTCTCCACAGGGAAAGGGACACTGAAGCTTTCTTT. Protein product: CASSLTLHRERDTEAFF.

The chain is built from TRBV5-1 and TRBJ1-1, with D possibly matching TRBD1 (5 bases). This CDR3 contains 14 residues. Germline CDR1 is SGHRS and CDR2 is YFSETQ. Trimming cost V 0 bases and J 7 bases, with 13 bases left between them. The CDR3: CASSLGAGSNEAFF. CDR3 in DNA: TGCGCCAGCAGCTTGGGGGCAGGGTCTAATGAAGCTTTCTTT.

The CDR3 region is CASSSSSGSLYEQYF. The CDR3 DNA reads as TGTGCCAGCAGCTCCTCCTCAGGGTCCCTCTACGAGCAGTACTTC. The rearrangement links TRBV7-2 to TRBJ2-7, with D perhaps TRBD1 (5 bases). Germline-derived CDR1 and CDR2 are SGHTA and FQGNSA. This CDR3 has 15 residues. The V and J ends lost 4 bases and 3 bases respectively, with 16 bases between them.

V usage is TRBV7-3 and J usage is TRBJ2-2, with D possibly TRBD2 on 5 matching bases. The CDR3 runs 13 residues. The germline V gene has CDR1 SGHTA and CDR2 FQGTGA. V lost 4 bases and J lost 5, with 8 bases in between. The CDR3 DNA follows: TGTGCCAGCAGCTATCGCGGGACCGGGGAGCTGTTTTTT. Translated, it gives CASSYRGTGELFF. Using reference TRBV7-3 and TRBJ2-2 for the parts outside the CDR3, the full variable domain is GAGVSQTPSNKVTEKGKYVELRCDPISGHTALYWYRQSLGQGPEFLIYFQGTGAADDSGLPNDRFFAVRPEGSVSTLKIQRTERGDSAVYLCASSYRGTGELFFGEGSRLTVL.

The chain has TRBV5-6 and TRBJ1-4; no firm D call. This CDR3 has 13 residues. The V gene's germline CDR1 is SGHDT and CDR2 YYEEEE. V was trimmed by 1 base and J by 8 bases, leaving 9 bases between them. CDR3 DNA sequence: TGTGCCAGCAGCTTGCCCTCTCGAGAAAAACTGTTTTTT. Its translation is CASSLPSREKLFF.

The CDR3 loop reads CASSFREDGYTF. The CDR3, as DNA: TGTGCCAGCAGCTTCAGGGAGGATGGCTACACCTTC. The V call is TRBV5-6, the J call TRBJ1-2; D possibly corresponds to TRBD1 (5 bases). Germline V gives CDR1 SGHDT, CDR2 YYEEEE. The CDR3 sequence is 12 residues long. V dropped 2 bases and J dropped 6 bases, with 8 bases sitting between them.

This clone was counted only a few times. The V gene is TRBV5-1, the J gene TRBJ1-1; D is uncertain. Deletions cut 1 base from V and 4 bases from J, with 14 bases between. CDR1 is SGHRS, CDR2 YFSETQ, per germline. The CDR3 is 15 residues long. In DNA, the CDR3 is TGCGCCAGCAGCTTGTTGCCAGGCGAGACCACTGAAGCTTTCTTT. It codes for CASSLLPGETTEAFF.

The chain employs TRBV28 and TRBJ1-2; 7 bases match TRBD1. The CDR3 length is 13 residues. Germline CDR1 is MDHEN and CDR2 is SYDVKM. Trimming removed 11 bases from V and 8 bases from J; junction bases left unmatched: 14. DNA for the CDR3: TGTGCCCTCTTCGGGGCAGGGGGGCGAGGCTACACCTTC. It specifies CALFGAGGRGYTF.

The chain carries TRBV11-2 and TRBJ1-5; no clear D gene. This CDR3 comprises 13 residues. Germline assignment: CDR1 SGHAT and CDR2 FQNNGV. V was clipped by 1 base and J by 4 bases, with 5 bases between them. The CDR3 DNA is TGTGCCAGCAGCTTAGTCAGAAATCAGCCCCAGCATTTT. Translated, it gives CASSLVRNQPQHF.